This T cell receptor (beta chain) was recovered during a study of a mutant IDH1 vaccine in newly diagnosed glioma. About the research overall: Onset of vaccination occurred 4-6 weeks following radiotherapy alone, or with temozolomide cycles. Antecedent treatment encompassed radiotherapy, temozolomide, or their combination; the majority received both.

In germline, CDR1 is MNHNS, CDR2 SASEGT. CDR3 length: 15 residues. V lost 5 bases to trimming and J lost 4 bases; unmatched junction nucleotides: 8. Assay used: immunoSEQ multiplex PCR; TCRdb lists only in-frame clones, some missing. The sample consists of 30,000 to 45,000 clones, around 78% of them appearing once. Time point of the sample: week 5, during vaccination. With topical imiquimod, each dose of the vaccine consisted of 300 ug of mutant IDH1 20-mer peptide. In the case of this clone: The antigen remains unidentified.

V and J are TRBV6-1 and TRBJ2-3; 8 bases are a match to TRBD1. The source of this sequence is a man aged 35-49 years with glioma. The starting material was PBMCs, obtained from a glioma patient whose treatment included an IDH1 peptide vaccine. CDR3 DNA: TGTGCCAGCAGTCCTGGGGGGACAGGATCAGATACGCAGTATTTT. This codes for CASSPGGTGSDTQYF.